The entry below describes one T cell receptor (beta chain). TCRdb re-analysed the 5' RACE reads in MiXCR, keeping a single row per CDR3 protein. The data contain 250,000 to 350,000 distinct CDR3 sequences, around 19% of them singletons. This entry is derived from a study of T-cell memory formation after mild COVID-19. CDR1 and CDR2 from the germline V gene are MNHEY and SMNVEV (reference sequence). The length of the CDR3 is 14 residues. The junction had 2 bases not matched to a gene; V was cut back by 6 bases and J by 4 bases. The TCR comes from a man between 18 and 29 years old who had mild COVID-19 (a few samples of this study predate the infection). Cell type and time point are not known. The source material was PBMCs or a T cell subset sorted from them (not recorded which). V usage is TRBV27 and J usage is TRBJ2-5; 13 bases line up with TRBD2. CDR3 sequence: CASRRTSGRETQYF. The CDR3 DNA reads as TGTGCCAGCAGACGGACTAGCGGGAGAGAGACCCAGTACTTC.